This is a list of T cell receptor beta chains from one sample in a study of beta chain features in type 1 diabetes. Generated by immunoSEQ multiplex PCR, the TCRdb table keeps only in-frame clones and is missing some. The data hold about 400,000 clones, with 10% to 15% observed a single time. Sequenced sample: naive CD4+ T cells from blood. These receptors all stem from a woman between 18 and 29 years old with type 1 diabetes. CDR3s leave out the opening cysteine and the closing phenylalanine or tryptophan. The order of the fields is J gene, V gene, CDR3 protein.

j_gene: TRBJ2-1; v_gene: TRBV19; CDR3aa: ASLNPGVQNNEQF
j_gene: TRBJ2-7; v_gene: TRBV5-1; CDR3aa: ASSLGQGAYEQY
j_gene: TRBJ2-4; v_gene: TRBV2; CDR3aa: ASSEAAGPGAKNIQY
j_gene: TRBJ1-1; v_gene: TRBV5-1; CDR3aa: ASSGETPEAF
j_gene: TRBJ2-7; v_gene: TRBV7-2; CDR3aa: ASSFGQGVKYEQY
j_gene: TRBJ2-5; v_gene: TRBV29-1; CDR3aa: SVVLDRRLGTQY
j_gene: TRBJ2-1; v_gene: TRBV5-4; CDR3aa: ASSLVSGSNEQF
j_gene: TRBJ2-5; v_gene: TRBV11-2; CDR3aa: ASSPGWGRETQY
j_gene: TRBJ1-3; v_gene: TRBV2; CDR3aa: ASRDRFGGNTIY
j_gene: TRBJ2-1; v_gene: TRBV4-3; CDR3aa: ASSQGGLAGWGSYNEQF
j_gene: TRBJ2-1; v_gene: TRBV7-9; CDR3aa: ASSLASLAGGPDEQF
j_gene: TRBJ2-7; v_gene: TRBV7-3; CDR3aa: ASSLTSDYEQY
j_gene: TRBJ2-7; v_gene: TRBV4-3; CDR3aa: ASSQVPGHEQY
j_gene: TRBJ2-5; v_gene: TRBV19; CDR3aa: ASSIQGAQETQY
j_gene: TRBJ2-1; v_gene: TRBV7-2; CDR3aa: ASSPRLAYNEQF
j_gene: TRBJ2-1; v_gene: TRBV28; CDR3aa: ASSPLGREQF
j_gene: TRBJ2-1; v_gene: TRBV28; CDR3aa: ASSLAGVYNEQF
j_gene: .; v_gene: TRBV30; CDR3aa: AWSPNRDEQY